This is a list of T cell receptor beta chains from one sample in a study of identical twins. MiXCR, run by TCRdb on the 5' RACE reads, gives a single entry per CDR3 protein. Among around 470,000 distinct CDR3 sequences listed, 13% to 15% were seen once. These data also formed part of another study, on yellow fever vaccine responses in identical twins.

The sequenced sample consisted of CD4+ T cells sorted from blood. These receptors were taken from a woman younger than 35 in good health. Both conserved end residues are part of each CDR3. A D gene is named only where the DNA matches it firmly. Where a row states a size, it is once, few, many or the class of an expanded clone; other rows omit it.

CDR3	DNA	size	D	V	J
CASSAVSGQGRSPLHF	TGTGCCAGCAGCGCCGTCTCGGGACAGGGGAGATCACCCCTCCACTTT	few	TRBD1	TRBV9	TRBJ1-6
CASSPNSGGAGSFSQYF	TGCGCCAGCAGCCCCAATTCCGGGGGCGCCGGTTCGTTTTCCCAGTACTTC	.	.	TRBV5-1	TRBJ2-5
CASRTGGGNQPQHF	TGTGCCAGCAGAACAGGGGGCGGCAATCAGCCCCAGCATTTT	.	TRBD1	TRBV28	TRBJ1-5
CASSSLGRGHEDTQYF	TGTGCCAGCAGCTCTTTAGGGAGGGGGCATGAAGATACGCAGTATTTT	few	.	TRBV7-2	TRBJ2-3
CASSEGGGGQGNTGELFF	TGCGCCAGCAGCGAAGGGGGCGGGGGACAGGGAAACACCGGGGAGCTGTTTTTT	few	TRBD1	TRBV4-1	TRBJ2-2
CASSSQPTQSTNEKLFF	TGTGCCAGCAGTTCACAACCCACCCAGTCAACTAATGAAAAACTGTTTTTT	.	.	TRBV27	TRBJ1-4
CSARGGIGGTEQYF	TGCAGTGCTAGAGGCGGGATAGGGGGGACCGAGCAGTACTTC	few	.	TRBV20-1	TRBJ2-7
CASSVRGDPGYNEQFF	TGTGCCAGCAGCGTGCGAGGTGATCCCGGCTACAATGAGCAGTTCTTC	.	.	TRBV9	TRBJ2-1
CASSKRDDLAINEQFF	TGTGCCAGCAGCAAAAGAGATGATCTAGCGATCAATGAGCAGTTCTTC	few	.	TRBV21-1	TRBJ2-1
CSAGTGELAGANVLTF	TGCAGTGCCGGGACAGGGGAATTGGCTGGGGCCAACGTCCTGACTTTC	few	TRBD1	TRBV20-1	TRBJ2-6
CASSQRTGTYEQYF	TGTGCCAGCAGCCAAAGGACAGGAACCTACGAGCAGTACTTC	many	TRBD1	TRBV3-1	TRBJ2-7
CASSQGNRGETQYF	TGCGCCAGCAGCCAAGGGAATAGGGGAGAGACCCAGTACTTC	many	.	TRBV4-3	TRBJ2-5
CASSIIAVSGYNEQFF	TGTGCCAGCAGCATTATAGCGGTTAGTGGCTACAATGAGCAGTTCTTC	few	.	TRBV7-9	TRBJ2-1
CASMPHSGRANNEQFF	TGTGCCAGCATGCCACATAGCGGGAGGGCCAACAATGAGCAGTTCTTC	.	TRBD2	TRBV6-1	TRBJ2-1
CAWAPGTNNEQFF	TGTGCCTGGGCACCCGGGACTAACAATGAGCAGTTCTTC	.	TRBD2	TRBV30	TRBJ2-1
CSARLQDRGPYEQYF	TGCAGTGCTAGACTCCAGGACAGGGGACCCTACGAGCAGTACTTC	few	TRBD1	TRBV20-1	TRBJ2-7
CASSESGPLSYEQYF	TGTGCCAGCAGTGAGTCGGGGCCCCTATCCTACGAGCAGTACTTC	few	.	TRBV28	TRBJ2-7
CSARKREERYNEQFF	TGCAGTGCTAGGAAGCGGGAGGAGCGGTACAATGAGCAGTTCTTC	.	TRBD2	TRBV20-1	TRBJ2-1
CSARVGLPNEQFF	TGCAGTGCTAGAGTTGGACTGCCTAATGAGCAGTTCTTC	few	.	TRBV20-1	TRBJ2-1
CASSGTGEIGELFF	TGTGCCAGCAGTGGTACAGGGGAAATAGGGGAGCTGTTTTTT	few	TRBD1	TRBV25-1	TRBJ2-2
CASSLHLPGGSYNEQFF	TGTGCCAGCAGCCTCCACCTGCCCGGGGGGTCCTACAATGAGCAGTTCTTC	.	TRBD2	TRBV28	TRBJ2-1
CASSLLAGETGELFF	TGCGCCAGCAGCTTGCTAGCGGGAGAGACCGGGGAGCTGTTTTTT	many	TRBD2	TRBV5-1	TRBJ2-2
CASSDGSAGRDEQFF	TGTGCCAGCAGTGACGGCTCAGCGGGGAGAGATGAGCAGTTCTTC	few	TRBD2	TRBV2	TRBJ2-1
CASSYSRLAVMETQYF	TGTGCCAGCAGTTACTCGAGGCTAGCGGTAATGGAGACCCAGTACTTC	.	TRBD2	TRBV6-5	TRBJ2-5
CASSLSTKRQETQYF	TGTGCCAGCAGCTTATCGACGAAGCGGCAAGAGACCCAGTACTTC	few	.	TRBV7-2	TRBJ2-5
CASSLSLPENEQFF	TGCGCCAGCAGCTTGAGCCTCCCTGAGAATGAGCAGTTCTTC	.	.	TRBV5-1	TRBJ2-1
CASRRGAVANTQYF	TGTGCCAGCAGGCGGGGGGCGGTTGCGAATACGCAGTATTTT	few	TRBD2	TRBV6-1	TRBJ2-3
CASSPGTSRATDTQYF	TGCGCCAGCAGCCCCGGGACCTCCAGGGCCACAGATACGCAGTATTTT	few	.	TRBV5-1	TRBJ2-3
CATGKAGGGETQYF	TGTGCCACTGGAAAGGCGGGGGGCGGAGAGACCCAGTACTTC	many	TRBD2	TRBV15	TRBJ2-5
CASSAGTEFYGYTF	TGTGCCAGCAGTGCCGGGACGGAGTTCTATGGCTACACCTTC	many	.	TRBV12-3/TRBV12-4	TRBJ1-2
CASSEAPPGGGTGELFF	TGTGCCAGCAGCGAGGCCCCCCCAGGGGGCGGCACCGGGGAGCTGTTTTTT	.	TRBD1	TRBV9	TRBJ2-2
CASGGQSIGEKLFF	TGTGCCAGCGGGGGACAATCGATTGGGGAAAAACTGTTTTTT	.	.	TRBV2	TRBJ1-4
CSALSGPEQYF	TGCAGTGCCCTGTCGGGGCCCGAGCAGTACTTC	.	.	TRBV20-1	TRBJ2-7
CASQPGTKETQYF	TGTGCCAGCCAACCCGGGACAAAAGAGACCCAGTACTTC	.	.	TRBV2	TRBJ2-5
CATGGANYNEQFF	TGTGCCACCGGGGGGGCAAACTACAATGAGCAGTTCTTC	.	TRBD2	TRBV12-3/TRBV12-4	TRBJ2-1
CATSPGRVEVGSYEQYF	TGTGCCACCTCCCCCGGCAGGGTGGAAGTGGGCTCCTACGAGCAGTACTTC	.	.	TRBV19	TRBJ2-7
CASSEGQGWGEQYF	TGTGCCAGCAGTGAGGGACAGGGGTGGGGCGAGCAGTACTTC	few	TRBD1	TRBV25-1	TRBJ2-7
CATKGAHNSPLHF	TGTGCCACCAAGGGGGCGCATAATTCACCCCTCCACTTT	few	TRBD1	TRBV12-3/TRBV12-4	TRBJ1-6
CASSAAGGTSGSWMSNEQFF	TGTGCCAGCAGCGCAGCTGGGGGGACTAGCGGGAGCTGGATGAGCAATGAGCAGTTCTTC	.	TRBD2	TRBV9	TRBJ2-1
CASSTIWSSGSGTGELFF	TGTGCCAGCAGCACCATTTGGAGTAGCGGGAGTGGAACCGGGGAGCTGTTTTTT	.	TRBD2	TRBV11-1	TRBJ2-2
CSAGLTKANEQFF	TGCAGTGCTGGACTGACTAAAGCTAATGAGCAGTTCTTC	few	.	TRBV20-1	TRBJ2-1
CASSTQGSGANVLTF	TGTGCCAGCAGTACCCAGGGTTCAGGGGCCAACGTCCTGACTTTC	many	.	TRBV12-3/TRBV12-4	TRBJ2-6
CASSPRGAQSSYNEQFF	TGTGCCAGCAGTCCTCGGGGTGCACAGAGCTCCTACAATGAGCAGTTCTTC	few	.	TRBV27	TRBJ2-1
CASSFGPSQDTQYF	TGTGCCAGCAGTTTTGGGCCTTCACAGGATACGCAGTATTTT	few	.	TRBV28	TRBJ2-3
CASSQAGGDTGNTIYF	TGTGCCAGCAGCCAAGCCGGCGGGGACACTGGAAACACCATATATTTT	.	.	TRBV3-1	TRBJ1-3
CASSLEDRATEAFF	TGCGCCAGCAGCTTGGAGGACAGGGCGACTGAAGCTTTCTTT	.	TRBD1	TRBV5-1	TRBJ1-1
CASSYYASGQGGGGNEQFF	TGTGCCAGCAGTTACTATGCCTCAGGACAGGGAGGAGGAGGCAATGAGCAGTTCTTC	many	TRBD1	TRBV6-5	TRBJ2-1
CASSENRAGRETQYF	TGTGCCAGCAGCGAGAACAGGGCGGGTAGGGAGACCCAGTACTTC	.	.	TRBV7-9	TRBJ2-5
CASSLDSGNTGELFF	TGTGCCAGCAGCTTAGACAGCGGGAACACCGGGGAGCTGTTTTTT	few	.	TRBV7-9	TRBJ2-2
CASSSATGEQFF	TGTGCCAGCAGCTCAGCCACCGGGGAGCAGTTCTTC	.	.	TRBV7-6	TRBJ2-1
CASSPDRVGETQYF	TGTGCCAGCTCACCGGACAGGGTCGGAGAGACCCAGTACTTC	few	TRBD1	TRBV18	TRBJ2-5
CASRAPRPPDTQYF	TGTGCCAGCAGGGCTCCACGACCCCCAGATACGCAGTATTTT	few	.	TRBV6-1	TRBJ2-3
CATSEDSRDLETQYF	TGTGCCACCAGTGAAGACTCCCGAGACCTAGAGACCCAGTACTTC	.	.	TRBV24-1	TRBJ2-5
CATSRVQGSNEQFF	TGTGCCACCAGCAGAGTGCAGGGATCCAATGAGCAGTTCTTC	.	.	TRBV15	TRBJ2-1
CAIRDSTGDSYEQYF	TGTGCCATCAGGGATAGCACGGGTGACTCCTACGAGCAGTACTTC	.	.	TRBV10-3	TRBJ2-7
CASRGYRRSSYEQYF	TGTGCCAGCAGGGGATACAGGCGAAGCTCCTACGAGCAGTACTTC	few	.	TRBV2	TRBJ2-7
CASGVYTIYF	TGTGCCTCTGGGGTATACACCATATATTTT	.	.	TRBV19	TRBJ1-3
CASSYGGSGRETQYF	TGTGCCAGCAGTTACGGGGGTAGCGGGAGAGAGACCCAGTACTTC	.	TRBD2	TRBV12-3/TRBV12-4	TRBJ2-5
CASSLEIMNTEAFF	TGTGCCAGCAGCTTAGAGATTATGAACACTGAAGCTTTCTTT	few	.	TRBV7-6	TRBJ1-1